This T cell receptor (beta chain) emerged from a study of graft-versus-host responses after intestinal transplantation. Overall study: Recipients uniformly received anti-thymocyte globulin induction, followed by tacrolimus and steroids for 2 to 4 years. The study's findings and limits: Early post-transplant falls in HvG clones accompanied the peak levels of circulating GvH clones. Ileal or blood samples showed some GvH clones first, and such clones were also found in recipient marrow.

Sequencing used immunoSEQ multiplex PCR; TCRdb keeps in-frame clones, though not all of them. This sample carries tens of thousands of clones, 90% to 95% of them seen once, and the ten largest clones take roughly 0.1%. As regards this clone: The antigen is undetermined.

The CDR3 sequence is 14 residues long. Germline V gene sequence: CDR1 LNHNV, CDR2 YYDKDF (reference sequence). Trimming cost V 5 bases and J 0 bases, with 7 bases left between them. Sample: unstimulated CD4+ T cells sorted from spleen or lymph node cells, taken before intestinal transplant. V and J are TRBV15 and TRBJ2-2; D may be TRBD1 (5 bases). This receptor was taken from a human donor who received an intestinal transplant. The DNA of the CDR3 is TGTGCCACCAGCGGCAGGGCGAACACCGGGGAGCTGTTTTTT. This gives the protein CATSGRANTGELFF.